This T cell receptor beta chain originates from a study of chemoradiotherapy in HPV16-positive cancers. General study findings and limits: Non-HPV-specific T cells did not expand in tumors during treatment, whereas candidate HPV-specific clones and E7-related motifs did. HPV-responsive T-cell expansion during chemoradiotherapy was linked to improved recurrence-free survival in HPV16-positive patients.

V gave up 1 base and J gave up 4 bases; unmatched junction bases: 5. The CDR3 consists of 17 residues. The germline gives CDR1 SGHVS, CDR2 FNYEAQ. Sequencing used immunoSEQ multiplex PCR; TCRdb keeps in-frame clones, though not all of them. The sample includes a few thousand clones, around 90% of them seen just once. About this clone itself: Its antigen is not known.

This sequence joins TRBV7-6 and TRBJ2-1, with 12 nucleotides matching TRBD2. This clonotype was obtained from a human donor with HPV-associated anogenital cancer. Sequences were derived from tumor tissue, sampled from a patient who underwent chemoradiotherapy. CDR3 sequence: CASSLVNLAGGYNEQFF. DNA for the CDR3: TGTGCCAGCAGCTTAGTTAACCTAGCGGGAGGGTACAATGAGCAGTTCTTC.